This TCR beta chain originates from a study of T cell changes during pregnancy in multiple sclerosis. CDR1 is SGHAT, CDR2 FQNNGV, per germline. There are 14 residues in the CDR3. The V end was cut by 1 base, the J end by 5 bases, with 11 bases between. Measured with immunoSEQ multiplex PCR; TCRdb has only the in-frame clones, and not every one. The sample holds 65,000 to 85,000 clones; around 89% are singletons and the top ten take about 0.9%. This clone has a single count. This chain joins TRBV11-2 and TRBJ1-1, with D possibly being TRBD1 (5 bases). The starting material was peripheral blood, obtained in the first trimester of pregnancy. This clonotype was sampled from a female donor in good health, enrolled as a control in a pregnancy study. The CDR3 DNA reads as TGTGCCAGCAGCTTAGGAGGGGCGGGGACTGAAGCTTTCTTT. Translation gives CASSLGGAGTEAFF.